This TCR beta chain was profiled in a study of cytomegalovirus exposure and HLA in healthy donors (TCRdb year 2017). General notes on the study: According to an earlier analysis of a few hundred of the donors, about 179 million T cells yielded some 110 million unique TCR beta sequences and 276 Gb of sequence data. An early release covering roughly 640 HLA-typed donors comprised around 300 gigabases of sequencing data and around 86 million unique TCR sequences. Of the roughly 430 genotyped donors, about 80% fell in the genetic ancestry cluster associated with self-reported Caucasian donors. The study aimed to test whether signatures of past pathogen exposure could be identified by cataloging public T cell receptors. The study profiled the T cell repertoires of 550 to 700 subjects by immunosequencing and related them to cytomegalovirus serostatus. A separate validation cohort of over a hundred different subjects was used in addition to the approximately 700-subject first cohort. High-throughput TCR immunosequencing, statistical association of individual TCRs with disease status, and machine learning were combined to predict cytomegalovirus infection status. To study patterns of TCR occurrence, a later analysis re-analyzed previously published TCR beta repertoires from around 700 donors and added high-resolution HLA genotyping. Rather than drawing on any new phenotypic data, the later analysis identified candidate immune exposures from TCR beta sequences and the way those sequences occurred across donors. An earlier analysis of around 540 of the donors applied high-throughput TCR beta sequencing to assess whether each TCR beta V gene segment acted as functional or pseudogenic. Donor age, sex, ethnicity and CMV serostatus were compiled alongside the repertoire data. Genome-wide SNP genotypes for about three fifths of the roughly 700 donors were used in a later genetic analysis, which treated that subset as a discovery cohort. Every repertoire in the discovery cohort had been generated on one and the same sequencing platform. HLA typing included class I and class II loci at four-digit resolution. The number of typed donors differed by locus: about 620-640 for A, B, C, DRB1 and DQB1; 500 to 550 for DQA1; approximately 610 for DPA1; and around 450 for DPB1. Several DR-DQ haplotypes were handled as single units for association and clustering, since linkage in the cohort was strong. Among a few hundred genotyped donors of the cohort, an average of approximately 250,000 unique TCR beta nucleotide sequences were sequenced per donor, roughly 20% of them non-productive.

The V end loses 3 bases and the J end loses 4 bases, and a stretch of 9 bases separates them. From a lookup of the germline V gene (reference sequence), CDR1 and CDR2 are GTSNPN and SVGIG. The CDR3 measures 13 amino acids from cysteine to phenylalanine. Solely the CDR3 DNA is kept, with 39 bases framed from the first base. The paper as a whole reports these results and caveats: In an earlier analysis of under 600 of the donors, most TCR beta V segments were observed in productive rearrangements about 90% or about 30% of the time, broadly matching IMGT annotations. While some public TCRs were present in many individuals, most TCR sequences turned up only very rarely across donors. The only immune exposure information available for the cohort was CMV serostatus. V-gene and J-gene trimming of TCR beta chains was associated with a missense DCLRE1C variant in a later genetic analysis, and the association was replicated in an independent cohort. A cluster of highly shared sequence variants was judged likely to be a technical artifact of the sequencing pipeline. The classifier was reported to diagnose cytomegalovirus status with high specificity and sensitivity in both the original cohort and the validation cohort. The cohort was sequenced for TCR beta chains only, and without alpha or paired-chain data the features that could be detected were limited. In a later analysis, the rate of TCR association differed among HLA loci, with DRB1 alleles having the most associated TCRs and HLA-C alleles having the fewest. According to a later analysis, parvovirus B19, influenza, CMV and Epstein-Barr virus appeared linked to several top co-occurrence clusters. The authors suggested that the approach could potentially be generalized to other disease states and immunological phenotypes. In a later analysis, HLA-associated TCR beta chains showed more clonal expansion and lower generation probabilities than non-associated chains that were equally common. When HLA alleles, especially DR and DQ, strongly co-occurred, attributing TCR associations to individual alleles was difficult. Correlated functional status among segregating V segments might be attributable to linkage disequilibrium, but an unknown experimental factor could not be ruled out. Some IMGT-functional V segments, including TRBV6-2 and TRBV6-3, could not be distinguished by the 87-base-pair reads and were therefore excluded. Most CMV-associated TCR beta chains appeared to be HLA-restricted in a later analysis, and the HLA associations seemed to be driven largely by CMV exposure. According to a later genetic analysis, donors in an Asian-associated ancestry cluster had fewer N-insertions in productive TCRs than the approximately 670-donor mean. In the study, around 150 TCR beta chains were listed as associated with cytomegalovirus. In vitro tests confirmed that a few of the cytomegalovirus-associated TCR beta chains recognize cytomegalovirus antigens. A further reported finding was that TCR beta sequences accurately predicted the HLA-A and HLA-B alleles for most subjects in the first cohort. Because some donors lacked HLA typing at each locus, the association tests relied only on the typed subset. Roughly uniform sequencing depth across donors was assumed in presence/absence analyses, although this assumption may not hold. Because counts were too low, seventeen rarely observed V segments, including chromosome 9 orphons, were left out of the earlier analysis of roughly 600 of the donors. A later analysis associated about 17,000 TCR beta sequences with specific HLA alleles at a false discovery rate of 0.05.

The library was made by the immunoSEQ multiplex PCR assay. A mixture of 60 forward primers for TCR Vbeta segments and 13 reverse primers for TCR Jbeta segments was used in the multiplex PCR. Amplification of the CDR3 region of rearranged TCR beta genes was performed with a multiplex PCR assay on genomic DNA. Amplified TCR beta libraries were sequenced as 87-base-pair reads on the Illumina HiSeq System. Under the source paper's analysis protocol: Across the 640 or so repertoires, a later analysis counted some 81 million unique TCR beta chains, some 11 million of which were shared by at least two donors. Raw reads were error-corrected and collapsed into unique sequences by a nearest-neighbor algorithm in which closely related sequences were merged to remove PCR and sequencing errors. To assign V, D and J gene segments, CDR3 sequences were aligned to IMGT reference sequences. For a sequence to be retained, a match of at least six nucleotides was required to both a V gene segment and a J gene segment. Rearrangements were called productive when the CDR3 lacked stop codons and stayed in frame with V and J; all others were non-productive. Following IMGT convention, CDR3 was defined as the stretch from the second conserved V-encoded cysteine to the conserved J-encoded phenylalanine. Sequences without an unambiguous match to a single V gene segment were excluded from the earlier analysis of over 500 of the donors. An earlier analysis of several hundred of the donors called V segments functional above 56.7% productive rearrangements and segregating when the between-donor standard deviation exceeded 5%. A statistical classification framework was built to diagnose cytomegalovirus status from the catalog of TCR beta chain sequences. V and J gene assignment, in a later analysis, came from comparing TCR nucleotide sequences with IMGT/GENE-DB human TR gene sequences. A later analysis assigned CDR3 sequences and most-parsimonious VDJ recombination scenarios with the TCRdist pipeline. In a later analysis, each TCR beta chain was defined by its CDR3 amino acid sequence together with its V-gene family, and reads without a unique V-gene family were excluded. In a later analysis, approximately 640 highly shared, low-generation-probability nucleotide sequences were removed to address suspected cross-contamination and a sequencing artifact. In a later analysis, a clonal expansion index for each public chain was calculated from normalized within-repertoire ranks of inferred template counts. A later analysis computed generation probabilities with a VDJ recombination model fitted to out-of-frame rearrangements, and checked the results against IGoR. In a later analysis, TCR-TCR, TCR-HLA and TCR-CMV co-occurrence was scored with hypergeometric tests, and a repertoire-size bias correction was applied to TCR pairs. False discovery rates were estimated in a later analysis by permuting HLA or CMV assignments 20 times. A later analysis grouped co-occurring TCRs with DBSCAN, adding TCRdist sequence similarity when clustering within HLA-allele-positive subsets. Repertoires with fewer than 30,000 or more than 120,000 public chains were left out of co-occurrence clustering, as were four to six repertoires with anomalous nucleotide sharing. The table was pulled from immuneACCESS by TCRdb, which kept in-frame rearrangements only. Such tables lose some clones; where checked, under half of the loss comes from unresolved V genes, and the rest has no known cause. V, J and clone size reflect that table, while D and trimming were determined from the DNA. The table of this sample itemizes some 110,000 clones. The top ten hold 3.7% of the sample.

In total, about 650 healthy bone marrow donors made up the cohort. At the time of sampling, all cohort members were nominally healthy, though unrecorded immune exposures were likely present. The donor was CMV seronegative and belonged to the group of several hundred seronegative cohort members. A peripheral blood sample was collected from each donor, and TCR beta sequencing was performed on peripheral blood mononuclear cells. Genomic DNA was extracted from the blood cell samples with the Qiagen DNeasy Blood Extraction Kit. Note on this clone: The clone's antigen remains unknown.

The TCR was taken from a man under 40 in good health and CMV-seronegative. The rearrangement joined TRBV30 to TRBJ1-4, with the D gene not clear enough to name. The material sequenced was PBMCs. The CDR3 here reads CAWRAGYNEKLFF. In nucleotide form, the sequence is TGTGCCTGGAGAGCGGGGTATAATGAAAAACTGTTTTTT.